Listed here are 30 T cell receptor beta chains from one sample, sequenced in a study of Graves' ophthalmopathy and Graves' hyperthyroidism. Amplified material comprised TCR beta CDR3 regions derived from RNA transcripts. First-round RT-PCR relied on HTBI primers, and a second-round multiplex PCR came next. One entry per CDR3 protein results from TCRdb running MiXCR on the multiplex PCR reads. The data contain about 230,000 distinct CDR3 sequences, about 46% of them singletons. Specimen: peripheral blood. These receptors were collected from an adult man with Graves' ophthalmopathy.

The V call is TRBV9, the J call TRBJ1-5; a weak D match, TRBD1 (6 bases). Germline CDR1 SGDLS, CDR2 YYNGEE. Between the trimmed V and J ends, which lost 3 bases and 1 base, there was a span of 14 bases. The CDR3 sequence is 16 residues long. CDR3 sequence (DNA): TGTGCCAGCAGCGAAACAGGGCCCGGGAGCAATCAGCCCCAGCATTTT. Its protein product is CASSETGPGSNQPQHF.

The gene calls are TRBV11-2 and TRBJ2-7; 12 bases align to TRBD2. J lost 6 bases, V lost 5 bases, and 8 bases had no gene match. Germline CDR1 is SGHAT and CDR2 is FQNNGV. The CDR3 extends over 15 amino acids. The CDR3 loop reads CASSTTTSGSSEQYF. Written as DNA, the CDR3 is TGTGCCAGCAGCACCACGACTAGCGGGAGTTCCGAGCAGTACTTC.

This clonotype was recorded a few times. The chain recombines TRBV2 with TRBJ2-2, with 12 bases fitting TRBD2. Germline CDR1 reads SNHLY; CDR2 reads FYNNEI. CDR3 length equals 16 residues. V was pared by 3 bases and J by 4 bases, with 3 bases of the junction left unmatched. CDR3 region: CASSDMTSGGTGELFF. As DNA, the CDR3 is TGTGCCAGCAGTGATATGACTAGCGGGGGCACCGGGGAGCTGTTTTTT.

This clonotype was picked up a small number of times. The rearrangement uses TRBV12-3 or TRBV12-4 and TRBJ2-7, with D possibly being TRBD1 (5 bases). The CDR3 contains 13 residues. V was shortened by 3 bases and J by 3 bases, with 9 bases between the two germline ends. Here the CDR3 reads CASSLADSYEQYF. The CDR3 nucleotides are TGTGCCAGCAGTTTGGCAGACAGCTACGAGCAGTACTTC.

A few counts support this clonotype. The junction does not match germline at one end; this may be a read error. The CDR3 loop reads CASTSGTDSSF. The CDR3 nucleotides read TGCGCCAGCACCTCCGGGACCGACTCCTCTTTC. V gene TRBV10-2 combines with J gene TRBJ1-2; possible D gene TRBD1, 5 bases. In germline, CDR1 is WSHSY, CDR2 SAAADI. This CDR3 contains 11 residues.

V usage is TRBV12-3 or TRBV12-4 and J usage is TRBJ1-6; D possibly corresponds to TRBD1 (6 bases). V was cut by 4 bases and J by 2 bases, with 18 bases left in between. This CDR3 has 18 amino acids. CDR3 amino acids: CASSYSATGQTYNSPLHF. The CDR3 DNA is TGTGCCAGCAGTTACTCGGCTACAGGGCAGACCTATAATTCACCCCTCCACTTT.

This clonotype was observed a handful of times. The V gene is TRBV3-1, the J gene TRBJ1-2; maybe TRBD1 (6 bases). CDR3 length equals 13 residues. CDR1 is LGHDT, CDR2 YNNKEL, per germline (reference sequence). The germline V and J ends were trimmed by 6 bases and 9 bases, with 17 bases remaining between them. The CDR3 sequence is CASRPDRTWSYTF. The DNA of the CDR3 is TGTGCCAGCAGGCCCGACAGGACCTGGAGCTACACCTTC.

This clonotype has just a few counts. The chain joins TRBV6-2 or TRBV6-3 to TRBJ2-5; D is unclear. The CDR3 covers 14 residues. CDR1 MNHEY and CDR2 SVGEGT come from the germline V gene. The germline V and J ends were trimmed by 9 bases and 5 bases, with 19 bases remaining between them. The CDR3 protein is CASLPNDRVETQYF. DNA of the CDR3: TGTGCCAGTCTTCCAAACGACCGCGTGGAGACCCAGTACTTC.

This clonotype was observed a handful of times. The gene calls are TRBV14 and TRBJ2-7; 8 nucleotides agree with TRBD2. Per the germline V gene, CDR1 is SGHDN and CDR2 is FVKESK. The CDR3 length is 15 residues. J was trimmed by 1 base and V by 6 bases; bases with no gene match: 8. Written as DNA, the CDR3 is TGTGCCAGCAGTCCAGCGGGGGCAGGGTCCTACGAGCAGTACTTC. Protein sequence: CASSPAGAGSYEQYF.

This clonotype was counted at least ten times. The chain carries TRBV7-2 and TRBJ1-2; D is uncertain. This CDR3 has 15 residues. Germline CDR1 and CDR2: SGHTA and FQGNSA. V lost 8 bases and J lost 1, with 17 bases in between. CDR3 protein: CASQKSSTVNYGYTF. DNA for the CDR3: TGTGCCAGCCAGAAGAGCTCAACAGTTAACTATGGCTACACCTTC.

This clonotype was picked up a small number of times. The CDR3 DNA follows: TGTGCCAGCAGCCAAGTACAGACGGCAAATTCACCCCTCCACTTT. This gives the protein CASSQVQTANSPLHF. The chain links TRBV3-1 to TRBJ1-6; D is undetermined. CDR1 is LGHDT and CDR2 is YNNKEL in the germline V gene (reference sequence). The CDR3 spans 15 residues. V dropped 1 base and J dropped 7 bases, with 11 bases sitting between them.

This chain links TRBV10-1 with TRBJ2-2; D perhaps matches TRBD2 (6 bases). CDR1 is WNHNN and CDR2 is SYGVQD in the germline V gene (reference sequence). Trimming removed 3 bases at V and 6 bases at J, with 14 bases between. This CDR3 contains 15 residues. CDR3 residues: CASSETSRPPGELFF. The CDR3 coding sequence is TGCGCCAGCAGTGAAACTAGCCGCCCCCCCGGGGAGCTGTTTTTT.

The V and J genes are TRBV20-1 and TRBJ2-5; D remains ambiguous. V was shortened by 2 bases and J by 1 base, with 5 bases between the two germline ends. Germline CDR1 DFQATT, CDR2 SNEGSKA (reference sequence). The CDR3 contains 12 residues. The DNA of the CDR3 is TGCAGTGCTAGACCTCTCCAAGAGACCCAGTACTTC. Amino acids: CSARPLQETQYF.

The CDR3 nucleotides read TGTGCCAGCAGCTTGGTCAGGGAACGAGGCTACACCTTC. Its translation: CASSLVRERGYTF. This chain uses TRBV5-5 with TRBJ1-2; possibly TRBD1 for D (5 bases). This CDR3 has 13 residues. The V gene lost 0 bases and the J gene lost 8 bases, with 11 bases spanning the gap. CDR1 is SGHKS and CDR2 is YYEKEE in the germline V gene (reference sequence).

This clonotype was counted a few times. The chain combines TRBV19 with TRBJ1-3; 7 bases are shared with TRBD1. Germline V lookup: CDR1 LNHDA, CDR2 SQIVND (reference sequence). V shed 1 base, J shed 4 bases, and the junction held 1 base outside the gene matches. The CDR3 runs to 14 residues. The CDR3 coding sequence is TGTGCCAGTAGTATAGCACAGGGGGGAAACACCATATATTTT. It yields the protein CASSIAQGGNTIYF.

The V and J genes are TRBV12-3 or TRBV12-4 and TRBJ2-7; 14 bases agree with TRBD2. This CDR3 is 16 amino acids long. J was trimmed by 3 bases and V by 5 bases; bases with no gene match: 6. Written as DNA, the CDR3 is TGTGCCAGCAGTCCGGGACTAGCGGGAGAGAACTACGAGCAGTACTTC. Residues: CASSPGLAGENYEQYF.

The chain recombines TRBV2 with TRBJ2-2, with a weak D call TRBD2 (6 bases). Germline V gives CDR1 SNHLY, CDR2 FYNNEI. Trimming cost V 6 bases and J 2 bases, with 10 bases left between them. The CDR3 runs 14 residues. CDR3 region: CASSWDSNTGELFF. CDR3 bases: TGTGCCAGCAGCTGGGACTCCAACACCGGGGAGCTGTTTTTT.

This clonotype has just a few counts. The genes are TRBV7-2 and TRBJ1-2; perhaps TRBD1 as D (5 bases). The V gene lost 5 bases and the J gene lost 8 bases, with 15 bases spanning the gap. CDR3 size: 13 residues. Looked up from germline, CDR1 is SGHTA and CDR2 is FQGNSA. In DNA form, the CDR3 reads TGTGCCAGCAGCCTACGAGATCAGGGAGGCTACACCTTC. The encoded protein is CASSLRDQGGYTF.

This clonotype was seen a handful of times. The V gene is TRBV9, the J gene TRBJ1-2; 7 bases are shared with TRBD1. J was trimmed by 8 bases and V by 0 bases; bases with no gene match: 10. The CDR3 spans 15 residues. The germline V gene encodes CDR1 SGDLS and CDR2 YYNGEE. In DNA, the CDR3 is TGTGCCAGCAGCGTAGGGACAGGTACAGGAGGGGGCTACACCTTC. This translates into CASSVGTGTGGGYTF.

At least ten counts were recorded for this clonotype. This chain joins TRBV29-1 and TRBJ2-7; D is possibly TRBD2 (7 bases). The CDR3 has 14 amino acids. V was pared by 0 bases and J by 5 bases, with 14 bases between. CDR1 SQVTM and CDR2 ANQGSEA come from the germline V gene. CDR3 bases: TGCAGCGTTGAAGATGGGGGGGCGGGCAACGAGCAGTACTTC. It codes for CSVEDGGAGNEQYF.

Here the CDR3 DNA reads TGTGCCAGCGGTGAAAACCCCGGGACCGTGTATGGCTACACCTTC. Protein sequence: CASGENPGTVYGYTF. The chain uses TRBV6-5 and TRBJ1-2, with D possibly being TRBD1 (5 bases). The CDR3 contains 15 residues. V lost 8 bases and J lost 5, with 21 bases in between. The V gene's germline CDR1 is MNHEY and CDR2 SVGAGI.

The chain links TRBV7-2 to TRBJ2-5; 8 bases fit TRBD2. CDR3 length equals 14 residues. The V gene's germline CDR1 is SGHTA and CDR2 FQGNSA. The J segment lost 5 bases and the V segment lost 1 base, leaving 3 bases of the junction unmatched. CDR3 sequence: CASSLVAGKETQYF. The CDR3, as DNA: TGTGCCAGCAGCTTAGTAGCGGGGAAGGAGACCCAGTACTTC.

This clonotype was counted between two and nine times. The chain has TRBV5-8 and TRBJ2-7; 9 bases are shared with TRBD1. Germline V lookup: CDR1 SGHTS, CDR2 YDEGEE. CDR3 length: 15 residues. Trimming cost V 0 bases and J 4 bases; bases outside gene matches: 5. CDR3 DNA: TGTGCCAGCAGCTTGGCGACGGACAGGGGATACGAGCAGTACTTC. Its translation is CASSLATDRGYEQYF.

The J gene is TRBJ2-7, the V gene TRBV7-2, with D perhaps TRBD1 or TRBD2 (5 bases each). The germline V gene encodes CDR1 SGHTA and CDR2 FQGNSA. The CDR3 extends over 12 amino acids. V was clipped by 5 bases and J by 6 bases, with 11 bases between them. The CDR3 loop reads CASSPGGSEQYF. CDR3 coding DNA: TGTGCCAGCAGCCCTGGGGGTAGCGAGCAGTACTTC. Filled out from reference TRBV7-2 and TRBJ2-7, the complete variable domain reads GAGVSQSPSNKVTEKGKDVELRCDPISGHTALYWYRQSLGQGLEFLIYFQGNSAPDKSGLPSDRFSAERTGGSVSTLTIQRTQQEDSAVYLCASSPGGSEQYFGPGTRLTVT.

The V call is TRBV7-8, the J call TRBJ2-5; no reliable D call. Deletions cut 1 base from V and 0 bases from J, with 9 bases between. The CDR3 is 15 amino acids. Germline V gene data show CDR1 as SGHVS and CDR2 as FQNEAQ. The CDR3: CASSLGKPYQETQYF. The CDR3 DNA follows: TGTGCCAGCAGCTTAGGGAAACCGTACCAAGAGACCCAGTACTTC.

The chain carries TRBV5-1 and TRBJ2-2; D is perhaps TRBD1 (6 bases). The CDR3 loop spans 15 amino acids. Germline loops: CDR1 SGHRS, CDR2 YFSETQ. The germline V and J ends were trimmed by 3 bases and 4 bases, with 13 bases remaining between them. The CDR3 DNA is TGCGCCAGCAGCTCCACAGGGAAAGGCACCGGGGAGCTGTTTTTT. Translated, it gives CASSSTGKGTGELFF.

With regard to this clonotype: One junction end does not reproduce the germline sequence, and a read error may be involved. The chain joins TRBV7-9 to TRBJ1-1, with 8 bases that match TRBD1. The germline gives CDR1 SEHNR, CDR2 FQNEAQ (reference sequence). The CDR3 covers 14 residues. The CDR3 sequence is CVSKRTGQGTEAFF. The CDR3 DNA follows: TGTGTCAGCAAGCGGACAGGGCAGGGGACTGAAGCTTTCTTT.

The chain carries TRBV7-2 and TRBJ2-7; 9 nucleotides line up with TRBD2. The CDR3 runs 16 residues. The germline V gene has CDR1 SGHTA and CDR2 FQGNSA. V trimming: 5 bases; J trimming: 2 bases; junction bases outside the gene matches: 10. DNA for the CDR3: TGTGCCAGCAGCCCCCTCCAGCGGGGGGTACCCTACGAGCAGTACTTC. It encodes CASSPLQRGVPYEQYF.

Remarks on this clonotype: With a much larger clone just one base away, this may be a read error. V is TRBV10-3 and J is TRBJ1-4; possibly TRBD1 for D (5 bases). Germline V gene sequence: CDR1 ENHRY, CDR2 SYGVKD. The CDR3 length is 8 residues. The CDR3 DNA reads TGTGCCATGAGGCGACAGCTTTTT. It is translated as CAMRRQLF.

This sequence joins TRBV20-1 and TRBJ1-5; a weak D match, TRBD1 (5 bases). The V gene lost 0 bases and the J gene lost 2 bases, with 14 bases spanning the gap. CDR3 size: 16 residues. Germline CDR1 is DFQATT and CDR2 is SNEGSKA (reference sequence). The DNA for the CDR3 is TGCAGTGCTAGAGATCCCTATGGACATCGCAATCAGCCCCAGCATTTT. It specifies CSARDPYGHRNQPQHF.